This TCR beta chain was obtained from a study of blood T cells in healthy people across ages. Through a sample-barcoded 5' primer and a J-beta primer mix, a second PCR was run for roughly 6 to 11 cycles. TCRdb called the 5' RACE reads again in MiXCR, with one record for every CDR3 protein. Among around 700,000 distinct CDR3 sequences listed, 25% were seen once. The V gene's germline CDR1 is LGHDT and CDR2 YNNKEL (reference sequence). Trimming took off 3 bases at V and 8 bases at J, with 11 bases between the two ends. The CDR3 extends over 13 amino acids. The sample was also reused in another study, on T cells of mothers and their children. This second study notes: Samples were obtained from three healthy Caucasian mothers and their six children.

The sample was blood. The sequence derives from a boy between 10 and 17 years old in good health. This chain joins TRBV3-1 and TRBJ2-4; D is uncertain. CDR3 region: CASSQGYDHIQYF. In nucleotides, the CDR3 is TGTGCCAGCAGCCAGGGTTATGATCACATTCAGTACTTC.